Following are 16 T cell receptor beta chains from one sample sequenced in a study of blood T cell repertoires in COVID-19. Only in-frame clones appear in the TCRdb table, and some are missing; sequencing was by immunoSEQ multiplex PCR. There are about 150,000 clones in the sample; roughly three quarters occur only once, and 3.5% to 4.5% lies in the top ten. Sequenced input: peripheral blood. The receptors stem from a man between 60 and 70 years old with acute or convalescent COVID-19.

This chain uses TRBV7-2 with TRBJ1-5, with TRBD1 matching 7 bases. The length of the CDR3 is 15 residues. Germline lookup yields CDR1 SGHTA and CDR2 FQGNSA. Unmatched junction bases numbered 9, after V lost 5 bases and J lost 5 bases. CDR3 bases: TGTGCCAGCAGCGATACCCGCGACAGGGATCAGCCCCAGCATTTT. Protein sequence: CASSDTRDRDQPQHF. Variable domain in full (rest from reference TRBV7-2 and TRBJ1-5): GAGVSQSPSNKVTEKGKDVELRCDPISGHTALYWYRQSLGQGLEFLIYFQGNSAPDKSGLPSDRFSAERTGGSVSTLTIQRTQQEDSAVYLCASSDTRDRDQPQHFGDGTRLSIL.

The chain carries TRBV3-1 (or the pseudogene TRBV3-2) and TRBJ2-7; 8 bases map to TRBD1. Trimming at V came to 0 bases and at J to 2 bases, leaving 3 bases not matched to a gene. CDR1 is LGHDT, CDR2 YNNKEL, per germline (reference sequence). The CDR3 has 15 amino acids. For the CDR3, the DNA is TGTGCCAGCAGCCAAGACGACAGGGGCGCCTACGAGCAGTACTTC. Translated, it gives CASSQDDRGAYEQYF.

The chain links TRBV3-1 (or the pseudogene TRBV3-2) to TRBJ2-1; no firm D call. The CDR3 consists of 14 residues. Between the trimmed V and J ends, which lost 1 base and 8 bases, there was a span of 12 bases. The V gene's germline CDR1 is LGHDT and CDR2 YNNKEL (reference sequence). As DNA, the CDR3 is TGTGCCAGCAGCCAAGCACTACTCGTCGATGAGCAGTTCTTC. Translation: CASSQALLVDEQFF.

A few counts support this clone. The V and J genes are TRBV11-2 and TRBJ2-2, with 7 bases identical to TRBD1. V shed 5 bases and J 1 base; nucleotides not matched to a gene: 10. The length of the CDR3 is 17 residues. Per the germline V gene, CDR1 is SGHAT and CDR2 is FQNNGV. Here the CDR3 reads CASSGRGRGWNTGELFF. The CDR3 DNA reads TGTGCCAGCAGCGGAAGAGGCAGGGGGTGGAACACCGGGGAGCTGTTTTTT.

The rearrangement joins TRBV6-1 to TRBJ1-5, with a possible D match to TRBD1 (6 bases). Germline-derived CDR1 and CDR2 are MNHNS and SASEGT. V was trimmed by 4 bases and J by 1 base, leaving 14 bases between them. This CDR3 is 16 amino acids long. CDR3 loop: CASSVGNRESNQPQHF. The CDR3 DNA is TGTGCCAGCAGTGTTGGGAACAGGGAGAGCAATCAGCCCCAGCATTTT.

V is TRBV5-1 and J is TRBJ2-1, with D perhaps TRBD2 (5 bases). From germline, CDR1 is SGHRS and CDR2 YFSETQ. The V and J ends lost 3 bases and 4 bases respectively, with 17 bases between them. The CDR3 runs to 16 residues. Written as DNA, the CDR3 is TGCGCCAGCAGCTACCTACTAGAAGGTACATACAATGAGCAGTTCTTC. It is translated as CASSYLLEGTYNEQFF.

The J gene is TRBJ2-2, the V gene TRBV4-2; D gene ambiguous. V was clipped by 2 bases and J by 5 bases, with 15 bases between them. The CDR3 consists of 16 residues. The germline V gene encodes CDR1 LGHNA and CDR2 YNFKEQ. This CDR3 is CASSQYSSIETGELFF. CDR3 nucleotides: TGTGCCAGCAGCCAATACTCCTCGATTGAGACCGGGGAGCTGTTTTTT.

V and J are TRBV5-1 and TRBJ2-7, with D possibly matching TRBD2 (6 bases). The CDR3 sequence is 13 residues long. V was trimmed by 2 bases and J by 7 bases, leaving 13 bases between them. The germline CDR1 and CDR2 sequences are SGHRS and YFSETQ. The CDR3 DNA sequence: TGCGCCAGCAGCTTCGAGGGAGGAAGGGAGCAGTACTTC. This encodes CASSFEGGREQYF.

This rearrangement joins TRBV7-2 to TRBJ2-1; weak D call: TRBD2 (6 bases). V was shortened by 1 base and J by 0 bases, with 13 bases between the two germline ends. Germline CDR1 is SGHTA and CDR2 is FQGNSA. The CDR3 length is 17 residues. The CDR3 DNA follows: TGTGCCAGCAGCTTAGTTCTAGCGACTTCCTCCTACAATGAGCAGTTCTTC. Residues: CASSLVLATSSYNEQFF.

This clone was observed a single time. The chain has TRBV6-5 and TRBJ2-7; 8 nucleotides line up with TRBD2. The CDR3 totals 13 residues. Germline lookup yields CDR1 MNHEY and CDR2 SVGAGI. V shed 6 bases and J 6 bases; nucleotides not matched to a gene: 7. CDR3 residues: CASRPAGVFEQYF. The CDR3 coding sequence is TGTGCCAGCAGGCCAGCGGGAGTATTCGAGCAGTACTTC.

The chain carries TRBV15 and TRBJ2-7, with 7 bases identical to TRBD1. The CDR3 totals 15 residues. From germline, CDR1 is LNHNV and CDR2 YYDKDF (reference sequence). Losses at the gene ends were 0 bases for V and 9 bases for J; bases not matched to a gene: 11. The chain's CDR3 is CATSRDAQRGLGQYF. The DNA of the CDR3 is TGTGCCACCAGCAGAGATGCCCAAAGGGGGCTTGGGCAGTACTTC.

The CDR3 coding sequence is TGTGCCAGCAGGGGGACAGGGCTGCTTCGGCAGTACTTC. It specifies CASRGTGLLRQYF. This rearrangement joins TRBV2 to TRBJ2-5; TRBD1 aligns across 9 bases. The CDR3 sequence is 13 residues long. Germline CDR1 and CDR2: SNHLY and FYNNEI. Trimming at V came to 6 bases and at J to 11 bases, leaving 10 bases not matched to a gene.

The chain carries TRBV28 and TRBJ1-5, with D hard to call. V gave up 8 bases and J gave up 6 bases, with 17 bases separating them. CDR3 length equals 14 residues. Germline V CDR1 and CDR2: MDHEN, SYDVKM. The CDR3 bases are TGTGCCAGCCTGGGCCGAGGGCGCGGTCAGCCCCAGCATTTT. Encoded protein: CASLGRGRGQPQHF.

The V and J genes are TRBV7-2 and TRBJ1-6; 10 bases agree with TRBD1. CDR3 length: 13 residues. Germline CDR1 reads SGHTA; CDR2 reads FQGNSA. The V gene end was trimmed by 8 bases and the J gene end by 7 bases; junction bases not matched to a gene: 2. The CDR3 sequence: CASRDRGNSPLHF. The CDR3 nucleotides are TGTGCCAGCCGGGACAGGGGAAATTCACCCCTCCACTTT.

This rearrangement joins TRBV10-3 to TRBJ2-1, with 7 bases that match TRBD1. J lost 7 bases, V lost 10 bases, and 7 bases had no gene match. Germline V gene lookup returns CDR1 ENHRY and CDR2 SYGVKD. The CDR3 has 12 amino acids. The CDR3 is CATTQTGNEQFF. CDR3 sequence (DNA): TGTGCCACAACCCAGACAGGGAATGAGCAGTTCTTC.

J is TRBJ1-4 and V is TRBV20-1; no clear D. Trimming took off 0 bases at V and 10 bases at J, with 6 bases between the two ends. This CDR3 comprises 11 residues. The germline V gene has CDR1 DFQATT and CDR2 SNEGSKA (reference sequence). The CDR3 DNA reads as TGCAGTGCTAGAGATCGGTCAAAACTGTTTTTT. Translating gives CSARDRSKLFF.